The entry that follows covers one T cell receptor beta chain sequence. Germline values: CDR1 SGHAT, CDR2 FQDESV (reference sequence). This CDR3 is built from 15 residues. After removal of 2 bases from V and 5 bases from J, the junction contained 4 bases not matched to a gene. This record comes from a study of yellow fever vaccine responses in identical twins. TCRdb passed the RT-PCR reads through MiXCR, listing each CDR3 protein once. The repertoire holds 30,000 to 35,000 distinct CDR3 sequences, with 50% to 65% as singletons. The clonotype originates from a woman aged 18-29 years who received the yellow fever vaccine. The source was T cells from blood (PBMCs), unsorted or a sorted subset (not recorded which), collected before or after yellow fever vaccination (not recorded which). The rearrangement joins TRBV11-1 to TRBJ2-5; the match to TRBD2 covers 11 bases. CDR3 nucleotide sequence: TGTGCCAGCAGCTTACTAACTAGCGGGAGTGAGACCCAGTACTTC. Encoded protein: CASSLLTSGSETQYF.